This T cell receptor (beta chain) was identified during a study of blood T cell repertoires in COVID-19. Study as a whole: In each case, the material was cDNA or gDNA derived from T cells, B-cell-depleted T cells, or PBMCs.

This clone was recorded only once. Original processing notes: The authors estimated nucleated cell counts from reference gene primer amplification. Clones were read by immunoSEQ multiplex PCR, and TCRdb kept only the in-frame ones, dropping some. V, J and clone size derive from that table, while D and trimming were established from the DNA sequence. The sample contains some 15,000 clones, around 75% of which appear only once. The sequence came from a man aged 60 to 75 with acute or convalescent COVID-19. Material for sequencing was peripheral blood.

CDR3 sequence: CASSLDRAKILTF. The CDR3 nucleotides are TGCGCCAGCAGCCTCGACAGGGCAAAGATTCTCACCTTC. The rearrangement joins TRBV5-1 to TRBJ1-2; the match to TRBD1 covers 7 bases. V trimming: 4 bases; J trimming: 13 bases; junction bases outside the gene matches: 13. Germline V CDR1 and CDR2: SGHRS, YFSETQ. The CDR3 length is 13 residues.